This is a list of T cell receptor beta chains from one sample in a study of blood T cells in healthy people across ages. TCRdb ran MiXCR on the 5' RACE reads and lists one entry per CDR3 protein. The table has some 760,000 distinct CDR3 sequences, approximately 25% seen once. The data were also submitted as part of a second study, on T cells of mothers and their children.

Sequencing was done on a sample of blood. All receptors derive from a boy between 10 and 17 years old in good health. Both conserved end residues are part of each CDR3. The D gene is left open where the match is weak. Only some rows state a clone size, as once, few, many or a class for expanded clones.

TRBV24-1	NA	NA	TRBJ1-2	CATSAPPSYYGYTF	TGTGCCACCAGTGCCCCGCCGTCCTACTATGGCTACACCTTC
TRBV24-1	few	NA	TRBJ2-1	CATSGRRTVHNEQFF	TGTGCCACCAGTGGGCGGCGGACCGTCCACAATGAGCAGTTCTTC
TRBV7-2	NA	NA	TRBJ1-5	CASSLGVGRGFNQPQHF	TGTGCCAGCAGCTTAGGGGTCGGTAGGGGATTCAATCAGCCCCAGCATTTT
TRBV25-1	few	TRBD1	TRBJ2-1	CASSDPGTGVDEQFF	TGTGCCAGCAGCGACCCCGGGACAGGGGTGGATGAGCAGTTCTTC
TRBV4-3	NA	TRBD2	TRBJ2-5	CASSQDAETSETQYF	TGCGCCAGCAGCCAAGATGCCGAGACTAGCGAAACCCAGTACTTC
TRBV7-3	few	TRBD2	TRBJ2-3	CASSLTGTSGRPFTDTQYF	TGTGCCAGCAGCTTAACCGGGACTAGCGGGAGGCCATTCACAGATACGCAGTATTTT
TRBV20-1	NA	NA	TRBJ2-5	CSARPGFQETQYF	TGCAGTGCTAGACCAGGGTTTCAAGAGACCCAGTACTTC
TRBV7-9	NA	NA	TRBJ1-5	CASSLRTSGNTDTQHF	TGTGCCAGCAGCCTCCGGACTAGCGGGAACACAGATACGCAGCATTTT
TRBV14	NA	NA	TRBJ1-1	CASSPQQNTEAFF	TGTGCCAGCAGCCCGCAACAGAACACTGAAGCTTTCTTT
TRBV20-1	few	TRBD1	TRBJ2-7	CSARELGQGAPYSYEQYF	TGCAGTGCTAGAGAGCTCGGACAGGGGGCCCCGTATTCCTACGAGCAGTACTTC
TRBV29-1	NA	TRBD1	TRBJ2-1	CSVALGTGWNGQFF	TGCAGCGTTGCTCTCGGGACAGGGTGGAATGGGCAGTTCTTC
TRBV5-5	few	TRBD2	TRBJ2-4	CASSAAGDIQYF	TGTGCCAGCAGCGCCGCGGGGGACATTCAGTACTTC
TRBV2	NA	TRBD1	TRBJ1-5	CASSVWDSQGNQPQHF	TGTGCCAGCAGTGTGTGGGACAGCCAAGGCAATCAGCCCCAGCATTTT
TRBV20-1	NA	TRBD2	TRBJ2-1	CSASALAGYNEQFF	TGCAGTGCTAGTGCGCTAGCGGGGTACAATGAGCAGTTCTTC
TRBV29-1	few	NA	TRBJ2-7	CSVEDLVRQEGTYSYEQYF	TGCAGCGTTGAAGATCTCGTGCGACAGGAGGGCACGTACTCCTACGAGCAGTACTTC
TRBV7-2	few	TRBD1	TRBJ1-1	CASSLTGALDAEAFF	TGTGCCAGCAGCTTGACAGGGGCCCTGGACGCTGAAGCTTTCTTT
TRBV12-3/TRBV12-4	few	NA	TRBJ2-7	CASSFPEGSSYEQYF	TGTGCCAGCAGTTTTCCGGAGGGGAGCTCCTACGAGCAGTACTTC
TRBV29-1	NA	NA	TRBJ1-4	CSVEESRGEKLFF	TGCAGCGTTGAAGAATCGAGGGGGGAAAAACTGTTTTTT
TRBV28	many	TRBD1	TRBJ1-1	CASSRVTGMRSFF	TGTGCCAGCAGCCGCGTGACAGGGATGAGATCTTTCTTT
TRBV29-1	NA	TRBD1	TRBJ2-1	CSERTGDSYNEQFF	TGCAGCGAGCGGACAGGGGACTCCTACAATGAGCAGTTCTTC
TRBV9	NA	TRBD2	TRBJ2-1	CASSSSGGNEQFF	TGTGCCAGCAGCTCTAGCGGAGGTAATGAGCAGTTCTTC
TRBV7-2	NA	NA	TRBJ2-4	CASSPRGGGLTKNIQYF	TGTGCCAGCAGCCCGAGGGGGGGAGGGCTTACCAAAAACATTCAGTACTTC
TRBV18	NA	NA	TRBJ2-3	CASSPPLRQPLPTDTQYF	TGTGCCAGCTCACCACCTTTACGGCAGCCACTTCCCACAGATACGCAGTATTTT
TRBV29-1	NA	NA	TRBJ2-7	CSAGERSYEQYF	TGCAGCGCCGGGGAACGTTCCTACGAGCAGTACTTC
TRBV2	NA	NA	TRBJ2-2	CASSELRMSTGELFF	TGTGCCAGCAGTGAACTTCGCATGAGCACCGGGGAGCTGTTTTTT
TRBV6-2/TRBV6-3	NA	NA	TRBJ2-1	CASSYSDTYNEQFF	TGTGCCAGTAGTTACTCTGATACTTACAATGAGCAGTTCTTC
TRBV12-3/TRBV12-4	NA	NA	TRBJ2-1	CASSPRLVQFF	TGTGCCAGCAGCCCTAGGCTCGTTCAGTTCTTC
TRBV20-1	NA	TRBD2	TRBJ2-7	CSLGASGIYKQYF	TGCAGTCTTGGGGCTAGCGGGATCTACAAGCAGTACTTC
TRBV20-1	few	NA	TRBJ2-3	CSAPRWQGTQYF	TGCAGTGCTCCGAGATGGCAGGGTACGCAGTATTTT
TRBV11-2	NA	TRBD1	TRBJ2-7	CASSRTEGQGVYEQYF	TGTGCCAGCAGCCGGACGGAAGGACAGGGGGTCTACGAGCAGTACTTC
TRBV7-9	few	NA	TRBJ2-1	CASSPRQPISNEQFF	TGTGCCAGCAGCCCAAGGCAGCCCATCTCCAATGAGCAGTTCTTC
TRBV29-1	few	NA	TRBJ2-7	CSVVPDGSYEQYF	TGCAGCGTTGTTCCTGACGGTTCCTACGAGCAGTACTTC
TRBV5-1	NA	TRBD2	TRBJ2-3	CASSLEASGSIEDTQYF	TGCGCCAGCAGCTTGGAGGCTAGCGGTTCCATAGAGGATACGCAGTATTTT
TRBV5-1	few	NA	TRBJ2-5	CASSLGPGKETQYF	TGCGCCAGCAGCTTGGGGCCAGGAAAAGAGACCCAGTACTTC
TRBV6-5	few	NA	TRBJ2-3	CASSYGSVTSSIIPSTDTQYF	TGTGCCAGCAGTTACGGTTCAGTAACTTCTTCTATAATACCTAGCACAGATACGCAGTATTTT
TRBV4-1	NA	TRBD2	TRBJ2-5	CASSQSMGGQETQYF	TGCGCCAGCAGCCAATCCATGGGGGGGCAAGAGACCCAGTACTTC
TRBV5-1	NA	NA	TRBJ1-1	CASSSGRSFEAFF	TGCGCCAGCAGCTCGGGCAGGTCGTTTGAAGCTTTCTTT
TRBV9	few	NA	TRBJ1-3	CASSVAFGNTIYF	TGTGCCAGCAGCGTAGCTTTTGGAAACACCATATATTTT
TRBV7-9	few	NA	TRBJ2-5	CASSLGGRWVQETQYF	TGTGCCAGCAGCTTAGGAGGGCGTTGGGTCCAAGAGACCCAGTACTTC
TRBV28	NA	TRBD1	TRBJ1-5	CAGSSRTGHQPQHF	TGTGCCGGCAGTTCACGGACAGGGCATCAGCCCCAGCATTTT
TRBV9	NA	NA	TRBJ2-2	CASSPGPFPGELFF	TGTGCCAGCAGCCCAGGCCCCTTTCCCGGGGAGCTGTTTTTT
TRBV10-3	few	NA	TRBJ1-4	CAIRRDATNEKLFF	TGTGCCATCCGCCGGGATGCAACTAATGAAAAACTGTTTTTT
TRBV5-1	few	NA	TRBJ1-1	CASSPGLSDTEAFF	TGCGCCAGCAGCCCGGGCCTATCTGACACTGAAGCTTTCTTT
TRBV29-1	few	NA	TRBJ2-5	CSVEAILTGRGETQYF	TGCAGCGTTGAAGCTATCTTGACAGGGAGGGGAGAGACCCAGTACTTC
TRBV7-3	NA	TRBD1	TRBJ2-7	CASSDRDRGEREQYF	TGTGCCAGCAGCGACCGGGACAGGGGGGAAAGAGAGCAGTACTTC
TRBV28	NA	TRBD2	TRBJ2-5	CASSFTLEGLAGGGFQETQYF	TGTGCCAGCAGTTTCACGCTAGAGGGACTAGCGGGAGGAGGATTCCAAGAGACCCAGTACTTC